Each of the 19 T cell receptor beta chains below was sequenced from the same sample in a study of radiation and T cells in renal cell carcinoma. Profiling relied on immunoSEQ multiplex PCR, and the TCRdb table lists in-frame clones only, not all of them. This sample yields fewer than 200,000 clones, of which roughly 90% are seen a single time; about 10% belongs to the top ten. Described time point: blood 4 weeks post-SBRT, at nephrectomy. Described treatment: 15 Gy SBRT to primary tumor, nephrectomy 4 weeks later. The material was blood, obtained from a patient whose treatment included radiotherapy and nephrectomy. These receptors were collected from a woman in her 50s with renal cell carcinoma.

V usage is TRBV19 and J usage is TRBJ1-1, with 9 bases aligning to TRBD1. The CDR3 runs 13 residues. Germline lookup yields CDR1 LNHDA and CDR2 SQIVND (reference sequence). With 4 bases clipped from V and 5 bases from J, the junction kept 2 bases outside the gene matches. The CDR3 region is CASSTDRGTEAFF. CDR3 nucleotide sequence: TGTGCCAGTAGTACGGACAGGGGTACTGAAGCTTTCTTT.

The chain carries TRBV6-5 and TRBJ1-1; D is ambiguous. CDR1 MNHEY and CDR2 SVGAGI come from the germline V gene. The V and J ends lost 6 bases and 3 bases respectively, with 14 bases between them. The CDR3 contains 14 residues. CDR3 amino acids: CASSESMEDTEAFF. The CDR3 region has the DNA TGTGCCAGCAGCGAATCAATGGAGGACACTGAAGCTTTCTTT.

This clone was recorded only once. This chain uses TRBV5-5 with TRBJ2-1; D gene uncertain. CDR3 length: 19 residues. The germline gives CDR1 SGHKS, CDR2 YYEKEE (reference sequence). Trimming pared 5 bases from V and 0 bases from J, leaving 24 bases between. The CDR3 protein is CASSPASLPRVSSYNEQFF. As DNA, the CDR3 is TGTGCCAGCAGTCCTGCGTCCCTCCCTAGGGTGAGCTCCTACAATGAGCAGTTCTTC.

The CDR3: CASSVGKGGTEPKMNTGELFF. In DNA form, the CDR3 reads TGTGCCAGCAGCGTAGGTAAGGGGGGGACAGAACCTAAGATGAACACCGGGGAGCTGTTTTTT. J is TRBJ2-2 and V is TRBV9; D may be TRBD1 or TRBD2 (7 bases each). Germline V gene lookup returns CDR1 SGDLS and CDR2 YYNGEE. The CDR3 has 21 residues. Trimming took 0 bases from V and 1 from J, leaving 25 bases between them.

The chain couples TRBV11-3 to TRBJ2-3; 7 positions match TRBD1. The germline gives CDR1 SGHNT, CDR2 YENEEA. This CDR3 spans 14 amino acids. Trimming at V came to 5 bases and at J to 4 bases, leaving 6 bases not matched to a gene. The CDR3 loop is CASSDDREPDTQYF. The CDR3 DNA sequence: TGTGCCAGCAGCGATGACAGGGAACCAGATACGCAGTATTTT.

The gene calls are TRBV4-2 and TRBJ2-1, with a possible D match to TRBD2 (6 bases). Germline V gene sequence: CDR1 LGHNA, CDR2 YNFKEQ. The V end was cut by 1 base, the J end by 4 bases, with 11 bases between. This CDR3 has 15 residues. The CDR3 bases are TGTGCCAGCAGCCAAGGTCACGGACTATACAATGAGCAGTTCTTC. It specifies CASSQGHGLYNEQFF.

V and J are TRBV7-9 and TRBJ2-5; weak D call: TRBD2 (6 bases). Germline V gene data show CDR1 as SEHNR and CDR2 as FQNEAQ (reference sequence). V was cut by 5 bases and J by 5 bases, with 21 bases left in between. CDR3 length: 16 residues. CDR3 nucleotide sequence: TGTGCCAGCAGCCCCCCCGGGGTGGGCGCGGGGGAGACCCAGTACTTC. Amino acid sequence: CASSPPGVGAGETQYF.

This chain links TRBV2 with TRBJ1-6; a possible D gene is TRBD1 (6 bases). Germline V CDR1 and CDR2: SNHLY, FYNNEI. CDR3 size: 15 residues. The V and J ends lost 4 bases and 7 bases respectively, with 14 bases between them. The chain's CDR3 is CASSGRPGGNSPLHF. DNA for the CDR3: TGTGCCAGCAGTGGCAGGCCCGGGGGCAATTCACCCCTCCACTTT.

J is TRBJ1-6 and V is TRBV19; unclear D gene. Germline V gene sequence: CDR1 LNHDA, CDR2 SQIVND (reference sequence). Trimming shortened V by 7 bases and J by 4 bases, and 8 bases separated the two germline ends. CDR3 length equals 13 residues. In DNA, the CDR3 is TGTGCCAGTACCCCTAATTATAATTCACCCCTCCACTTT. Translation gives CASTPNYNSPLHF.

The chain has TRBV5-4 and TRBJ2-1, with D perhaps TRBD1 (5 bases). CDR3 size: 12 residues. V lost 4 bases and J 10 bases, leaving 12 bases between the germline ends. CDR1 and CDR2 (germline): SGHNT, YYREEE (reference sequence). Here the CDR3 DNA reads TGTGCCAGCAGCCACGCCAACAGGGAGCAGTTCTTC. It encodes CASSHANREQFF. The whole variable domain, remainder taken from reference TRBV5-4 and TRBJ2-1, is ETGVTQSPTHLIKTRGQQVTLRCSSQSGHNTVSWYQQALGQGPQFIFQYYREEENGRGNFPPRFSGLQFPNYSSELNVNALELDDSALYLCASSHANREQFFGPGTRLTVL.

The genes are TRBV5-1 and TRBJ1-5; no definite D call. The CDR3 covers 13 residues. V was shortened by 0 bases and J by 3 bases, with 4 bases between the two germline ends. Germline V gives CDR1 SGHRS, CDR2 YFSETQ. The CDR3, as DNA: TGCGCCAGCAGCTTGGACCCCAATCAGCCCCAGCATTTT. Protein: CASSLDPNQPQHF.

V is TRBV23-1 and J is TRBJ1-2; TRBD1 agrees at 8 bases. TRBV23-1 is an open reading frame whose function is uncertain. V shed 4 bases, J shed 1 base, and the junction held 5 bases outside the gene matches. This CDR3 contains 15 residues. The CDR3 spells CASSRQTGDNYGYTF. DNA for the CDR3: TGCGCCAGCAGTCGCCAGACAGGGGATAACTATGGCTACACCTTC.

This chain joins TRBV19 and TRBJ2-3, with a tentative D call TRBD1 (5 bases). This CDR3 contains 15 residues. V was trimmed by 5 bases and J by 0 bases, leaving 12 bases between them. The germline V gene encodes CDR1 LNHDA and CDR2 SQIVND (reference sequence). The DNA for the CDR3 is TGTGCCAGTAGTCAGGGCCAACAAAGCACAGATACGCAGTATTTT. This encodes CASSQGQQSTDTQYF.

V usage is TRBV7-2 and J usage is TRBJ2-1; D is ambiguous. The CDR3 has 16 residues. CDR1 and CDR2 (germline): SGHTA, FQGNSA. The V end was cut by 4 bases, the J end by 2 bases, with 15 bases between. The CDR3 DNA is TGTGCCAGCAGCTACCAAGCAGTAAAGGCCTACAATGAGCAGTTCTTC. Translated: CASSYQAVKAYNEQFF.

This clone occurred a few times. This chain connects TRBV7-2 to TRBJ2-1, with a weak D call TRBD2 (6 bases). Germline CDR1 is SGHTA and CDR2 is FQGNSA. Trimming removed 1 base at V and 6 bases at J, with 13 bases between. This CDR3 spans 15 amino acids. Here the CDR3 DNA reads TGTGCCAGCAGCTTAGTAACTGGCGGGGCCAATGAGCAGTTCTTC. Its protein product is CASSLVTGGANEQFF.

J is TRBJ1-1 and V is TRBV9; no firm D call. This CDR3 spans 15 amino acids. Germline V gene sequence: CDR1 SGDLS, CDR2 YYNGEE. The V gene lost 2 bases and the J gene lost 0 bases, with 11 bases spanning the gap. CDR3 in amino acids: CASSVAGRVNTEAFF. Written as DNA, the CDR3 is TGTGCCAGCAGCGTTGCCGGACGTGTGAACACTGAAGCTTTCTTT.

This sequence joins TRBV4-1 and TRBJ1-6, with no clear D. Germline CDR1 and CDR2: MGHRA and YSYEKL. V was pared by 0 bases and J by 8 bases, with 8 bases between. The length of the CDR3 is 14 residues. CDR3 sequence: CASSQDPGYSPLHF. The CDR3, as DNA: TGCGCCAGCAGCCAAGATCCGGGATATTCACCCCTCCACTTT.

This clone was counted once. The gene calls are TRBV7-2 and TRBJ1-2, with unresolved D. V lost 2 bases, J lost 4 bases, and 14 bases lay in between. Germline values: CDR1 SGHTA, CDR2 FQGNSA. The CDR3 has 15 amino acids. The CDR3 loop reads CASSLSGSSSYGYTF. As DNA, the CDR3 is TGTGCCAGCAGCTTAAGTGGCAGCTCCAGCTATGGCTACACCTTC.

This chain links TRBV7-8 with TRBJ2-7; D is ambiguous. The CDR3 runs to 15 residues. Trimming left V 0 bases short and J 2 bases short, with 11 bases between. Germline assignment: CDR1 SGHVS and CDR2 FQNEAQ. DNA of the CDR3: TGTGCCAGCAGCTTAGCTGGGATGTTGGCCTACGAGCAGTACTTC. Translating it yields CASSLAGMLAYEQYF.